The 20 T cell receptor beta chains presented below share a single source sample, sequenced in a study of OX40 agonist ivuxolimab in advanced cancers. Generated by immunoSEQ multiplex PCR, the TCRdb table keeps only in-frame clones and is missing some. This sample yields 9,500 to 14,000 clones, of which around four fifths are seen a single time; 11% to 15% belongs to the top ten. Sequencing was performed on CD4+ or CD8+ T cells sorted from blood, taken in a trial of the OX40 agonist ivuxolimab. The receptors shown here come from an adult with an advanced solid tumor such as melanoma, head and neck, liver or kidney cancer.

The rearrangement links TRBV2 to TRBJ2-7; 10 bases line up with TRBD1. This CDR3 is built from 15 residues. J lost 0 bases, V lost 2 bases, and 1 base had no gene match. Germline-derived CDR1 and CDR2 are SNHLY and FYNNEI. The CDR3 DNA follows: TGTGCCAGCAGTGAATGGACAGGGGGCTCCTACGAGCAGTACTTC. Its translation: CASSEWTGGSYEQYF. The whole variable domain, filled in from reference TRBV2 and TRBJ2-7, reads EPEVTQTPSHQVTQMGQEVILRCVPISNHLYFYWYRQILGQKVEFLVSFYNNEISEKSEIFDDQFSVERPDGSNFTLKIRSTKLEDSAMYFCASSEWTGGSYEQYFGPGTRLTVT.

The J gene is TRBJ1-2, the V gene TRBV2; D may be TRBD1 (5 bases). Germline V lookup: CDR1 SNHLY, CDR2 FYNNEI. The CDR3 sequence is 11 residues long. Trimming removed 6 bases at V and 8 bases at J, with 10 bases between. The DNA for the CDR3 is TGTGCCAGCAGGGGGGGTCCGGGCTACACCTTC. Translating it yields CASRGGPGYTF.

This clone has a single count. For the CDR3, the DNA is TGTGCCAGCACCAGCCGGGACAGGGCCTGGGCTAACTATGGCTACACCTTC. Its protein is CASTSRDRAWANYGYTF. The chain links TRBV7-9 to TRBJ1-2, with TRBD1 matching 9 bases. Trimming removed 7 bases from V and 0 bases from J; junction bases left unmatched: 12. In germline, CDR1 is SEHNR, CDR2 FQNEAQ (reference sequence). CDR3 length: 17 residues.

The chain has TRBV6-4 and TRBJ2-1, with TRBD2 identical over 9 bases. This CDR3 has 14 amino acids. V was clipped by 4 bases and J by 8 bases; unmatched bases: 6. Germline V gives CDR1 MRHNA, CDR2 SNTAGT. CDR3 region: CASSGGREGDEQFF. DNA of the CDR3: TGTGCCAGCAGTGGAGGGCGGGAGGGGGATGAGCAGTTCTTC.

V is TRBV27 and J is TRBJ1-5; 8 bases fit TRBD1. There are 17 residues in the CDR3. The V gene's germline CDR1 is MNHEY and CDR2 SMNVEV (reference sequence). The V and J ends lost 4 bases and 2 bases, in that order; junction bases with no gene match: 10. The CDR3 DNA reads TGTGCCAGCAGTTCCCAACAGGGGGTTTGGGGCAATCAGCCCCAGCATTTT. Amino acids: CASSSQQGVWGNQPQHF.

This clone was counted between two and nine times. The J gene is TRBJ2-3, the V gene TRBV15; D might be TRBD1 (6 bases). V was shortened by 1 base and J by 1 base, with 12 bases between the two germline ends. Germline V CDR1 and CDR2: LNHNV, YYDKDF (reference sequence). This CDR3 is built from 16 residues. In DNA form, the CDR3 reads TGTGCCACCAGCAGAGGGCAGGGGCAGGGCACAGATACGCAGTATTTT. It encodes CATSRGQGQGTDTQYF.

The chain uses TRBV5-6 and TRBJ2-2, with D maybe TRBD2 (6 bases). V shed 4 bases and J shed 3 bases, with 19 bases lying between them. This CDR3 is built from 17 residues. Looked up from germline, CDR1 is SGHDT and CDR2 is YYEEEE. The CDR3 reads CASSALVASGYTGELFF. DNA of the CDR3: TGTGCCAGCAGCGCCTTAGTTGCAAGCGGGTACACCGGGGAGCTGTTTTTT.

CDR3 sequence reads: CASSPRTGNTGELFF. The DNA of the CDR3 is TGTGCCAGCAGCCCTCGGACAGGGAACACCGGGGAGCTGTTTTTT. The V call is TRBV7-8, the J call TRBJ2-2; 7 nucleotides match TRBD1. V lost 5 bases and J lost 1; bases outside the gene matches: 4. The germline CDR1 and CDR2 sequences are SGHVS and FQNEAQ. This CDR3 spans 15 amino acids.

The chain is built from TRBV7-6 and TRBJ2-7; 9 positions match TRBD2. V lost 6 bases and J lost 3; bases outside the gene matches: 6. The length of the CDR3 is 14 residues. The germline V gene encodes CDR1 SGHVS and CDR2 FNYEAQ. Here the CDR3 DNA reads TGTGCCAGCAGTCAACTAGCGGGCAGCTACGAGCAGTACTTC. Residues: CASSQLAGSYEQYF.

This clone is a singleton in its sample. J is TRBJ2-1 and V is TRBV27, with 11 bases that match TRBD2. Germline V lookup: CDR1 MNHEY, CDR2 SMNVEV (reference sequence). This CDR3 region has 15 residues. V lost 4 bases to trimming and J lost 8 bases; unmatched junction nucleotides: 7. This chain's CDR3 is CASSSPGSGGDEQFF. The CDR3 region has the DNA TGTGCCAGCAGTTCCCCGGGTAGCGGGGGGGATGAGCAGTTCTTC.

In DNA form, the CDR3 reads TGTGCCAGCAGTGTTAACGGACGGACCTATGGCTACACCTTC. This codes for CASSVNGRTYGYTF. This chain joins TRBV6-5 and TRBJ1-2; D not resolved. The V gene's germline CDR1 is MNHEY and CDR2 SVGAGI. The CDR3 sequence is 14 residues long. Trimming shortened V by 5 bases and J by 4 bases, and 14 bases separated the two germline ends.

In its sample, this clone is medium-sized (0.01 to 0.1%). One junction end does not reproduce the germline sequence, and a read error may be involved. J is TRBJ2-3 and V is TRBV7-7; 12 nucleotides line up with TRBD2. The CDR3 has 15 amino acids. The germline V gene has CDR1 SSHAT and CDR2 FNYEAQ (reference sequence). In DNA form, the CDR3 reads TGTGCTAGCAGCCCTAGCGGGGGGGCAGCAGATACGCAGTATTTT. It codes for CASSPSGGAADTQYF.

V usage is TRBV27 and J usage is TRBJ2-6; the D gene is possibly TRBD1 (5 bases). Germline CDR1 is MNHEY and CDR2 is SMNVEV (reference sequence). V was pared by 4 bases and J by 4 bases, with 8 bases between. This CDR3 has 14 residues. This CDR3 is CASSSGMGANVLTF. For the CDR3, the DNA is TGTGCCAGCAGTTCAGGGATGGGGGCCAACGTCCTGACTTTC. Looking up the rest from reference TRBV27 and TRBJ2-6 gives the full variable domain: EAQVTQNPRYLITVTGKKLTVTCSQNMNHEYMSWYRQDPGLGLRQIYYSMNVEVTDKGDVPEGYKVSRKEKRNFPLILESPSPNQTSLYFCASSSGMGANVLTFGAGSRLTVL.

The chain is built from TRBV7-9 and TRBJ2-1; the match to TRBD1 covers 7 bases. Germline assignment: CDR1 SEHNR and CDR2 FQNEAQ (reference sequence). The CDR3 has 15 amino acids. The ends lost 5 bases at V and 4 bases at J; junction bases unmatched: 8. The chain's CDR3 is CASSLRDSLYNEQFF. In nucleotides, the CDR3 is TGTGCCAGCAGCCTCCGGGACAGCCTTTACAATGAGCAGTTCTTC.

The V call is TRBV7-9, the J call TRBJ2-5, with 7 nucleotides matching TRBD1. The CDR3 runs 14 residues. Germline CDR1 and CDR2: SEHNR and FQNEAQ (reference sequence). The V gene end was trimmed by 3 bases and the J gene end by 5 bases; junction bases not matched to a gene: 6. CDR3 nucleotide sequence: TGTGCCAGCAGCTTCCCCAAGGGGGCTGAGACCCAGTACTTC. It translates to CASSFPKGAETQYF. Filled out from reference TRBV7-9 and TRBJ2-5, the complete variable domain reads DTGVSQNPRHKITKRGQNVTFRCDPISEHNRLYWYRQTLGQGPEFLTYFQNEAQLEKSRLLSDRFSAERPKGSFSTLEIQRTEQGDSAMYLCASSFPKGAETQYFGPGTRLLVL.

The V and J genes are TRBV27 and TRBJ2-2; tentative D call: TRBD1 (6 bases). Germline V gene sequence: CDR1 MNHEY, CDR2 SMNVEV (reference sequence). This CDR3 spans 13 amino acids. V was clipped by 5 bases and J by 5 bases, with 9 bases between them. The CDR3 reads CASSVQGTGELFF. CDR3 bases: TGTGCCAGCAGTGTACAGGGAACCGGGGAGCTGTTTTTT.

The gene calls are TRBV5-5 and TRBJ2-1; TRBD1 might be the D (6 bases). From germline, CDR1 is SGHKS and CDR2 YYEKEE (reference sequence). The CDR3 length is 10 residues. V lost 4 bases, J lost 13 bases, and 9 bases lay in between. CDR3 sequence: CASSTDSQFF. The CDR3 nucleotides read TGTGCCAGCAGCACGGACAGTCAGTTCTTC.

This sequence joins TRBV4-1 and TRBJ2-7, with 11 bases lining up with TRBD1. CDR1 and CDR2 (germline): MGHRA, YSYEKL. The CDR3 sequence is 16 residues long. V lost 2 bases to trimming and J lost 6 bases; unmatched junction nucleotides: 9. CDR3 residues: CASSQRTGGESVEQYF. The CDR3 bases are TGCGCCAGCAGCCAAAGGACAGGGGGCGAATCCGTCGAGCAGTACTTC.

The chain joins TRBV7-8 to TRBJ2-2; possibly TRBD2 for D (7 bases). Trimming pared 4 bases from V and 1 base from J, leaving 16 bases between. The CDR3 consists of 17 residues. Germline assignment: CDR1 SGHVS and CDR2 FQNEAQ. CDR3 protein: CASSSGGDSVNTGELFF. Here the CDR3 DNA reads TGTGCCAGCAGCTCGGGGGGCGACAGTGTGAACACCGGGGAGCTGTTTTTT.

The rearrangement uses TRBV4-1 and TRBJ2-7; D is unresolved. V lost 0 bases and J 1 base, leaving 10 bases between the germline ends. The CDR3 length is 15 residues. CDR1 and CDR2 from the germline V gene are MGHRA and YSYEKL. CDR3 coding DNA: TGCGCCAGCAGCCAAGATCTGGGCGGATCCTACGAGCAGTACTTC. Its translation is CASSQDLGGSYEQYF.